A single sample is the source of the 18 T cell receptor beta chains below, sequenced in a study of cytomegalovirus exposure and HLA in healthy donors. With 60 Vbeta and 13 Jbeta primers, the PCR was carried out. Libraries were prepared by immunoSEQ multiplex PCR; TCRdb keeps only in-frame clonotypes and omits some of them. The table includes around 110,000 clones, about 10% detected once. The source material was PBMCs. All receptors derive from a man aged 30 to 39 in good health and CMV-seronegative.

Here the CDR3 DNA reads TGTGCCAGCAGTTTGGGGCGGGGGCCCTACAATGAGCAGTTCTTC. Its translation is CASSLGRGPYNEQFF. The rearrangement uses TRBV27 and TRBJ2-1, with a tentative D call TRBD2 (7 bases). The CDR3 has 15 amino acids. Deletions cut 3 bases from V and 2 bases from J, with 11 bases between. The germline gives CDR1 MNHEY, CDR2 SMNVEV (reference sequence).

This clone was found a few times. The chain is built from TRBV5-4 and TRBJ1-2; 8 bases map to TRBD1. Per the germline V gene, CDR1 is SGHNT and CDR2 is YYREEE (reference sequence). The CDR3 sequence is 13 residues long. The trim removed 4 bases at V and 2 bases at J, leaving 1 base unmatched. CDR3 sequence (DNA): TGTGCCAGCAGCCGACAGGGGAACTATGGCTACACCTTC. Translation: CASSRQGNYGYTF.

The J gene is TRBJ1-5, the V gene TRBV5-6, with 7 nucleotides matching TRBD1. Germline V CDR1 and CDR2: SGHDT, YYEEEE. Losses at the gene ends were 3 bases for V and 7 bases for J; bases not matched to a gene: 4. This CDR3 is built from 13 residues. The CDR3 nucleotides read TGTGCCAGCAGCTACGACAGGGCCCAGCCCCAGCATTTT. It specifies CASSYDRAQPQHF.

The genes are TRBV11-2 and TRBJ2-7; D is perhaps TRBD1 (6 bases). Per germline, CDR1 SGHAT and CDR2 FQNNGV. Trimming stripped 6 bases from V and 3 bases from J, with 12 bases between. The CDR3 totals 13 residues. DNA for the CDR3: TGTGCCAGCAGTCCCGGGACACTCTACGAGCAGTACTTC. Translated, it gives CASSPGTLYEQYF.

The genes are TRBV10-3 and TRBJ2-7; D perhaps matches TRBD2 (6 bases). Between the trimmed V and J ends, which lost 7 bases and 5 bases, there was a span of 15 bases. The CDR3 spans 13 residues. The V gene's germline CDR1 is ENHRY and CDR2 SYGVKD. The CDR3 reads CAINGGIGDEQYF. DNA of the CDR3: TGTGCCATCAATGGCGGGATTGGGGACGAGCAGTACTTC.

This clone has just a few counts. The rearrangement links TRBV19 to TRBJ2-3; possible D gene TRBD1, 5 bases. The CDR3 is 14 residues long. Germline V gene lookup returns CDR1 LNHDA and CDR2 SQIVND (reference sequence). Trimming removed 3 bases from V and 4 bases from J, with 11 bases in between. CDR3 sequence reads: CASSILQGADTQYF. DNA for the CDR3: TGTGCCAGTAGTATCCTCCAGGGTGCAGATACGCAGTATTTT.

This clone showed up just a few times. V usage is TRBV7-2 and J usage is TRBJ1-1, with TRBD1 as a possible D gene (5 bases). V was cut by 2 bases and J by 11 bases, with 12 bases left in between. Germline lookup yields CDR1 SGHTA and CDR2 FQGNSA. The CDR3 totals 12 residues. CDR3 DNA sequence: TGTGCCAGCAGCTTAAACCCAGGGCGTGCTTTCTTT. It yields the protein CASSLNPGRAFF.

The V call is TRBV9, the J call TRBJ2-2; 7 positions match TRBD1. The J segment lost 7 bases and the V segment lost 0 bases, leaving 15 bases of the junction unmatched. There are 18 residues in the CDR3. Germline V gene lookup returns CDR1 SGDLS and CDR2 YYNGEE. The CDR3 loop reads CASSVGGGLRQGHGELFF. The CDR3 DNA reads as TGTGCCAGCAGCGTAGGAGGGGGCCTAAGGCAGGGTCACGGGGAGCTGTTTTTT.

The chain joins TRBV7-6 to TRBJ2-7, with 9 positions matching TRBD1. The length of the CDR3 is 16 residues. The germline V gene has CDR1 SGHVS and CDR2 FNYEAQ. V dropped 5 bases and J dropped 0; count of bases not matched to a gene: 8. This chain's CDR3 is CASSRKGQGSSYEQYF. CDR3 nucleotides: TGTGCCAGCAGCCGAAAAGGACAGGGGAGCTCCTACGAGCAGTACTTC.

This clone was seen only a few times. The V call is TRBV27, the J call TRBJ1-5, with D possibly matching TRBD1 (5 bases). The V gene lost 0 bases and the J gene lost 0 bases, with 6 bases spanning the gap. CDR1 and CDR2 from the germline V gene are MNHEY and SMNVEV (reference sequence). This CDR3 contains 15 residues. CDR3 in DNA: TGTGCCAGCAGTTTATCGGGACTTAGCAATCAGCCCCAGCATTTT. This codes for CASSLSGLSNQPQHF.

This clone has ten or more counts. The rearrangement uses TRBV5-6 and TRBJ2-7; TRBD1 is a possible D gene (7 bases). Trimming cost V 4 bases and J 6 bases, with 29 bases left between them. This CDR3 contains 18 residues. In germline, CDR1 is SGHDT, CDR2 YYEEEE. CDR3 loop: CASSGVVEGAITSREQYF. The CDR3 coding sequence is TGTGCCAGCAGCGGTGTGGTGGAGGGGGCGATCACTTCGCGCGAGCAGTACTTC. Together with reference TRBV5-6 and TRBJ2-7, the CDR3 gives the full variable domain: DAGVTQSPTHLIKTRGQQVTLRCSPKSGHDTVSWYQQALGQGPQFIFQYYEEEERQRGNFPDRFSGHQFPNYSSELNVNALLLGDSALYLCASSGVVEGAITSREQYFGPGTRLTVT.

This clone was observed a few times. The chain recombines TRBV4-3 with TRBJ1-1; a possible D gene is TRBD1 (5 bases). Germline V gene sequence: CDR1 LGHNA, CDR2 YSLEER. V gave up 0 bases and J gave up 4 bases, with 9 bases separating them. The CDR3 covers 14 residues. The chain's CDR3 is CASSQDRESTEAFF. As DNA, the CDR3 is TGCGCCAGCAGCCAAGACAGGGAAAGCACTGAAGCTTTCTTT.

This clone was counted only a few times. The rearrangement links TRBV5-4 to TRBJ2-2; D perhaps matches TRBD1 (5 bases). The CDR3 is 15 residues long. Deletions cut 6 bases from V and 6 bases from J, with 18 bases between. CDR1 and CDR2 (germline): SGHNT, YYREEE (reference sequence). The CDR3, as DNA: TGTGCCAGCACCTCGGGCAGGGTCGTTTCCGGGGAGCTGTTTTTT. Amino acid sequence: CASTSGRVVSGELFF.

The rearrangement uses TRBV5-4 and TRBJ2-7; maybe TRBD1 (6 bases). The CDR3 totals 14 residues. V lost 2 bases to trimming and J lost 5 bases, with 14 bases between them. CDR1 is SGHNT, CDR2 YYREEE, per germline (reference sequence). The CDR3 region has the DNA TGTGCCAGCAGCTTCGCAGGGGCAATGAACGAGCAGTACTTC. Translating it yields CASSFAGAMNEQYF. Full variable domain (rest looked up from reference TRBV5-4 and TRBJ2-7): ETGVTQSPTHLIKTRGQQVTLRCSSQSGHNTVSWYQQALGQGPQFIFQYYREEENGRGNFPPRFSGLQFPNYSSELNVNALELDDSALYLCASSFAGAMNEQYFGPGTRLTVT.

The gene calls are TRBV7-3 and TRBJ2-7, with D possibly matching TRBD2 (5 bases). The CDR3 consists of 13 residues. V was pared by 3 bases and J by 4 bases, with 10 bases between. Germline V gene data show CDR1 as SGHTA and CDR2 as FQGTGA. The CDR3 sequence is CASSFLEGYEQYF. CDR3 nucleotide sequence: TGTGCCAGCAGCTTTTTAGAGGGATACGAGCAGTACTTC.

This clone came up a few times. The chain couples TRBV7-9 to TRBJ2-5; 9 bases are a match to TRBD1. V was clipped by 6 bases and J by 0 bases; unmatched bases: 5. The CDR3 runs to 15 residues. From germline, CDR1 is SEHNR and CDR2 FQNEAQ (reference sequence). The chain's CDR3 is CASRAGTGYQETQYF. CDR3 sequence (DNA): TGTGCCAGCAGAGCCGGGACAGGGTACCAAGAGACCCAGTACTTC.

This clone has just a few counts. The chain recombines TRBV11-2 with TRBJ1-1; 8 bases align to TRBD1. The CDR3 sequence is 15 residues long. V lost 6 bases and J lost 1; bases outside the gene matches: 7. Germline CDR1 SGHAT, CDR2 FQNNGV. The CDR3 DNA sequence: TGTGCCAGCAGACAAATCGGGACAGGGAACACTGAAGCTTTCTTT. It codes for CASRQIGTGNTEAFF.

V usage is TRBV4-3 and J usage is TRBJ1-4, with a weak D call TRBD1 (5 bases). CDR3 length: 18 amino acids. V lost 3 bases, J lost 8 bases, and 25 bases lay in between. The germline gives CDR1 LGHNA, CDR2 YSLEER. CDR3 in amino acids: CASSQDNGPIQAEEKLFF. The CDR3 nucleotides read TGCGCCAGCAGCCAGGACAATGGACCCATCCAAGCCGAGGAAAAACTGTTTTTT.